The rows below give T cell receptor beta chains drawn from one sample of a study of cytomegalovirus exposure and HLA in healthy donors. Assay used: immunoSEQ multiplex PCR; TCRdb lists only in-frame clones, some missing. The sample gives more than 100,000 clones, roughly 77% of which show up once; approximately 10% is in the top ten. Sequenced material: PBMCs. All receptors derive from a woman aged 18 to 35 in good health and CMV-seropositive. Both conserved end residues are part of each CDR3. D genes are given only for firm matches. The size of a clone is reported for some rows only, either as once, few or many, or as a class for expanded clones.

DNA | CDR3 | J | D | V | size
TGTGCCAGCAGCGCCGGACAGAGGGGAGAGACCCAGTACTTC | CASSAGQRGETQYF | TRBJ2-5 | . | TRBV5-8 | .
TGTGCCAGCAGCTCAAGGACTAGCAGCCCAGATACGCAGTATTTT | CASSSRTSSPDTQYF | TRBJ2-3 | TRBD2 | TRBV7-3 | .
TGCACCAGCAGCCAAGAGGGTACCCCAGGGTTGAGTGATGAGCAGTTCTTC | CTSSQEGTPGLSDEQFF | TRBJ2-1 | . | TRBV1 | .
TGTGCCAGCTCACCATTTTTGCAGGGGGCAAAAAAACAAGAGACCCAGTACTTC | CASSPFLQGAKKQETQYF | TRBJ2-5 | TRBD1 | TRBV18 | .
TGTGCCAGCAGCCCGGGACAGGGGGCTTCGAGCAATCAGCCCCAGCATTTT | CASSPGQGASSNQPQHF | TRBJ1-5 | TRBD1 | TRBV7-9 | .
TGTGCCAGCAGGGGCAATCCGAACACCGGGGAGCTGTTTTTT | CASRGNPNTGELFF | TRBJ2-2 | . | TRBV6-4 | once
TGTGCCAGCAGCGTATCCCCCCCGACTAGCGGGGGCCGTGCTAGCACAGATACGCAGTATTTT | CASSVSPPTSGGRASTDTQYF | TRBJ2-3 | TRBD2 | TRBV9 | once
TGTGCCAGCAGCGTAAGACAGGGAGCCTACGAGCAGTACTTC | CASSVRQGAYEQYF | TRBJ2-7 | TRBD1 | TRBV9 | .
TGTGCCAGCAGCTCACAAGGGGTAAATCAGCCCCAGCATTTT | CASSSQGVNQPQHF | TRBJ1-5 | . | TRBV7-9 | .
TGTGCCAGCAGCTCAGACGGGTATGGCTACACCTTC | CASSSDGYGYTF | TRBJ1-2 | . | TRBV7-3 | .
TGCGCCAGCAGCTTGGCCTCGGGGGGTATCGGCAATGAGCAGTTCTTC | CASSLASGGIGNEQFF | TRBJ2-1 | TRBD2 | TRBV5-1 | .
TGTGCCAGCAGTTACGATCCGGGACAGGGCGCTGAGCAGTTCTTC | CASSYDPGQGAEQFF | TRBJ2-1 | TRBD1 | TRBV6-5 | .
TGCGCCAGCAGCTTGGCCTGGGGGGAAGGGGAGCAGTACTTC | CASSLAWGEGEQYF | TRBJ2-7 | . | TRBV5-1 | few
TGTGCCAGCGCCCGGGGCTCTGGAAACACCATATATTTT | CASARGSGNTIYF | TRBJ1-3 | . | TRBV7-3 | once
TGTGCCAGCAGTTATTTGGGGGCGGAAGCTTTCTTT | CASSYLGAEAFF | TRBJ1-1 | . | TRBV27 | few
TGTGCCAGCAGCTTAGAAGGCGGAAGCTCCTACGAGCAGTACTTC | CASSLEGGSSYEQYF | TRBJ2-7 | . | TRBV11-2 | .
TGTGCCAGTAGTGGTGCGGCTAGCGGGACAGATACGCAGTATTTT | CASSGAASGTDTQYF | TRBJ2-3 | TRBD2 | TRBV19 | few
TGTGCCAGCAGTATCCAGGGGGCGCGTGGGGCCAACGTCCTGACTTTC | CASSIQGARGANVLTF | TRBJ2-6 | TRBD1 | TRBV25-1 | .